These T cell receptor beta chains were read from a single sample in a study of Graves' ophthalmopathy and Graves' hyperthyroidism. One entry per CDR3 protein, called by TCRdb with MiXCR from the multiplex PCR reads. The data hold 1 million to 1.3 million distinct CDR3 sequences, with about 40% observed a single time. Source material: peripheral blood or thyroid tissue (not recorded which). These receptors came from an adult man with Graves' hyperthyroidism. CDR3s include the opening cysteine and the closing phenylalanine or tryptophan. The D gene is left open where the match is weak. Part of the rows lack a size; the others show once, few, many or a class for expanded clones.

j_call: TRBJ1-5; clone_size: NA; d_call: NA; v_call: TRBV2; cdr3_nt: TGTGCCAGCAGCGACCGTTTGGGCGGTGATCAGCCCCAGCATTTT; cdr3_aa: CASSDRLGGDQPQHF
j_call: TRBJ2-5; clone_size: NA; d_call: TRBD2; v_call: TRBV12-3/TRBV12-4; cdr3_nt: TGTGCCAGCAGTTTATGGGCTAGCGGGAGGAAAGAGACCCAGTACTTC; cdr3_aa: CASSLWASGRKETQYF
j_call: TRBJ2-7; clone_size: many; d_call: NA; v_call: TRBV9; cdr3_nt: TGTGCCAGCAGCGCCGAGACAGATTCCTACGAGCAGTACTTC; cdr3_aa: CASSAETDSYEQYF
j_call: TRBJ1-2; clone_size: many; d_call: TRBD1; v_call: TRBV15; cdr3_nt: TGTGCCACCAGCAGCATAGGACAGGCTGGCTACACCTTC; cdr3_aa: CATSSIGQAGYTF
j_call: TRBJ1-2; clone_size: many; d_call: NA; v_call: TRBV12-3/TRBV12-4; cdr3_nt: TGTGCCAGCAGACTTACAGCTAACTATGGCTACACCTTC; cdr3_aa: CASRLTANYGYTF
j_call: TRBJ1-2; clone_size: NA; d_call: TRBD1; v_call: TRBV5-1; cdr3_nt: TGCGCCAGCAGCCCTGGGACAGGGGGCGCGAATGGCTACACCTTC; cdr3_aa: CASSPGTGGANGYTF
j_call: TRBJ2-7; clone_size: NA; d_call: TRBD2; v_call: TRBV20-1; cdr3_nt: TGCAGTGCTTCCTCCCTAAGCGGGGGGGCCCTCGAGCAGTACTTC; cdr3_aa: CSASSLSGGALEQYF
j_call: TRBJ2-7; clone_size: many; d_call: NA; v_call: TRBV7-9; cdr3_nt: TGTGCCAGCAGCTTGGGCCAGGGTGGCTACGAGCAGTACTTC; cdr3_aa: CASSLGQGGYEQYF
j_call: TRBJ2-7; clone_size: many; d_call: NA; v_call: TRBV7-8; cdr3_nt: TGTGCCAGCACCCGACACCCGGGAGTTCTGTACTTC; cdr3_aa: CASTRHPGVLYF
j_call: TRBJ1-1; clone_size: many; d_call: NA; v_call: TRBV19; cdr3_nt: TGTGCCAGTAGTATTGAGGGAGCGAGGCCGGCTGAAGCTTTCTTT; cdr3_aa: CASSIEGARPAEAFF
j_call: TRBJ1-5; clone_size: NA; d_call: NA; v_call: TRBV25-1; cdr3_nt: TGTGCCAGCAGTTTGGACACCCAGTATCAGCCCCAGCATTTT; cdr3_aa: CASSLDTQYQPQHF
j_call: TRBJ1-5; clone_size: NA; d_call: TRBD1; v_call: TRBV2; cdr3_nt: TGTGCCAGCAGGGAACAGGGGGGCTCGGGCAATCAGCCCCAGCATTTT; cdr3_aa: CASREQGGSGNQPQHF
j_call: TRBJ2-7; clone_size: NA; d_call: NA; v_call: TRBV2; cdr3_nt: TGTGCCAGCAGAGCCGGGACGGCGAGGTACTTC; cdr3_aa: CASRAGTARYF
j_call: TRBJ1-1; clone_size: many; d_call: NA; v_call: TRBV19; cdr3_nt: TGTGCCAGTAGTATGAGGGAGACGGTCGACACTGAAGCTTTCTTT; cdr3_aa: CASSMRETVDTEAFF
j_call: TRBJ1-4; clone_size: NA; d_call: NA; v_call: TRBV12-3/TRBV12-4; cdr3_nt: TGTGCCAGCAGCTTAGACACAGGGAGAAGTGAAAAACTGTTTTTT; cdr3_aa: CASSLDTGRSEKLFF
j_call: TRBJ2-3; clone_size: NA; d_call: NA; v_call: TRBV14; cdr3_nt: TGTGCCAGCAGCCAAGATCTCCCAGATACGCAGTATTTT; cdr3_aa: CASSQDLPDTQYF
j_call: TRBJ2-7; clone_size: NA; d_call: TRBD2; v_call: TRBV4-1; cdr3_nt: TGCGCCAGCAGCCAACAACTAGCGCCGTTCTACGAGCAGTACTTC; cdr3_aa: CASSQQLAPFYEQYF
j_call: TRBJ1-5; clone_size: many; d_call: NA; v_call: TRBV6-1; cdr3_nt: TGTGCCAGCAGTGAAGCTGTTGGGGGAGTACAGCCCCAGCATTTT; cdr3_aa: CASSEAVGGVQPQHF
j_call: TRBJ2-7; clone_size: few; d_call: NA; v_call: TRBV10-2; cdr3_nt: TGCGCCAGCAGTGGCCACCCCTGGGGGTACGAGCAGTACTTC; cdr3_aa: CASSGHPWGYEQYF
j_call: TRBJ1-1; clone_size: many; d_call: NA; v_call: TRBV7-6; cdr3_nt: TGTGCCAGCAGCTTAGACAGACGGAACACTGAAGCTTTCTTT; cdr3_aa: CASSLDRRNTEAFF
j_call: TRBJ2-7; clone_size: NA; d_call: TRBD1; v_call: TRBV7-9; cdr3_nt: TGTGCCAGCAGCTTGAGTGGACCGGGACAGCACGAGCAGTACTTC; cdr3_aa: CASSLSGPGQHEQYF
j_call: TRBJ1-4; clone_size: many; d_call: TRBD1; v_call: TRBV7-2; cdr3_nt: TGTGCCAGCAGCCGCAGGGGGGAGGAAAAACTGTTTTTT; cdr3_aa: CASSRRGEEKLFF
j_call: TRBJ2-7; clone_size: many; d_call: NA; v_call: TRBV4-3; cdr3_nt: TGCGCCAGCAGCCAAGGGGGGAAATACGAGCAGTACTTC; cdr3_aa: CASSQGGKYEQYF
j_call: TRBJ2-5; clone_size: many; d_call: NA; v_call: TRBV7-9; cdr3_nt: TGTGCCAGCAGCTTGGGAAGGGTGGGTCGAGAGACCCAGTACTTC; cdr3_aa: CASSLGRVGRETQYF
j_call: TRBJ2-5; clone_size: once; d_call: TRBD2; v_call: TRBV10-2; cdr3_nt: TGCGCCAGCCAAGTAGCGGGAGTAAAGACCCAGTACTTC; cdr3_aa: CASQVAGVKTQYF
j_call: TRBJ2-7; clone_size: NA; d_call: NA; v_call: TRBV7-9; cdr3_nt: TGTGCCAGCAGCTCGGGGGACGGTCGCGTCTACGAGCAGTACTTC; cdr3_aa: CASSSGDGRVYEQYF
j_call: TRBJ2-7; clone_size: many; d_call: TRBD1; v_call: TRBV20-1; cdr3_nt: TGCAGTGCTCGGACAGGCTCCCTCTACGAGCAGTACTTC; cdr3_aa: CSARTGSLYEQYF
j_call: TRBJ2-5; clone_size: NA; d_call: NA; v_call: TRBV6-5; cdr3_nt: TGTGCCAGCAGTATGCAGCAGGCGGGCCAAGAGACCCAGTACTTC; cdr3_aa: CASSMQQAGQETQYF
j_call: TRBJ2-7; clone_size: many; d_call: TRBD1; v_call: TRBV7-2; cdr3_nt: TGTGCCAGCACCATCACAGGGGACGAGCAGTACTTC; cdr3_aa: CASTITGDEQYF
j_call: TRBJ2-7; clone_size: once; d_call: NA; v_call: TRBV7-2; cdr3_nt: TGTGCCAGCAGCTTAGGAGGGATGTCCTACGAGCAGTACTTC; cdr3_aa: CASSLGGMSYEQYF
j_call: TRBJ2-7; clone_size: NA; d_call: NA; v_call: TRBV20-1; cdr3_nt: TGCAGTGCTAGAACGTCGAGACAGGAATCCTACGAGCAGTACTTC; cdr3_aa: CSARTSRQESYEQYF
j_call: TRBJ2-7; clone_size: many; d_call: TRBD1; v_call: TRBV7-9; cdr3_nt: TGTGCCAGCAGCTTGTATGCGGGACAGGGGGAAGGTTACGAGCAGTACTTC; cdr3_aa: CASSLYAGQGEGYEQYF
j_call: TRBJ2-7; clone_size: NA; d_call: TRBD1; v_call: TRBV7-2; cdr3_nt: TGTGCCAGCAGCTTAACGGCGGACAGGGCCACGCACGAGCAGTACTTC; cdr3_aa: CASSLTADRATHEQYF
j_call: TRBJ2-5; clone_size: many; d_call: NA; v_call: TRBV11-3; cdr3_nt: TGTGCCAGCAGCTTTGATGGCCGGACCCAGTACTTC; cdr3_aa: CASSFDGRTQYF
j_call: TRBJ1-5; clone_size: few; d_call: NA; v_call: TRBV12-3/TRBV12-4; cdr3_nt: TGTGCCAGCAGTTTAGCCCCCGGGACACAGAATCAGCCCCAGCATTTT; cdr3_aa: CASSLAPGTQNQPQHF
j_call: TRBJ1-2; clone_size: NA; d_call: TRBD1; v_call: TRBV28; cdr3_nt: TGTGCCAGCAGCCGGGGACAGGGTTCTTACTATGGCTACACCTTC; cdr3_aa: CASSRGQGSYYGYTF
j_call: TRBJ1-2; clone_size: many; d_call: NA; v_call: TRBV2; cdr3_nt: TGCGCCAGCAGTGACAGCTCCTATGGCTACACCTTC; cdr3_aa: CASSDSSYGYTF
j_call: TRBJ2-2; clone_size: few; d_call: NA; v_call: TRBV4-1; cdr3_nt: TGCGCCAGCAGCCAGACAGGAATTAACACCGGGGAGCTGTTTTTT; cdr3_aa: CASSQTGINTGELFF
j_call: TRBJ2-7; clone_size: many; d_call: TRBD1; v_call: TRBV7-9; cdr3_nt: TGTGCCAGCAGCTTATCACAGGGGACCTACGAGCAGTACTTC; cdr3_aa: CASSLSQGTYEQYF
j_call: TRBJ2-7; clone_size: many; d_call: TRBD1; v_call: TRBV15; cdr3_nt: TGTGCCACCAGCAAACCGGACAGGAATAAGAGGGGGATACGCTACGAGCAGTACTTC; cdr3_aa: CATSKPDRNKRGIRYEQYF
j_call: TRBJ1-2; clone_size: few; d_call: NA; v_call: TRBV20-1; cdr3_nt: TGCAGTGCTAAGCCAGGGGCTAACTATGGCTACACCTTC; cdr3_aa: CSAKPGANYGYTF
j_call: TRBJ1-2; clone_size: many; d_call: NA; v_call: TRBV6-5; cdr3_nt: TGTGCCAGCAGTTACAGTATCCGACTTTATGGCTACACCTTC; cdr3_aa: CASSYSIRLYGYTF
j_call: TRBJ2-5; clone_size: many; d_call: NA; v_call: TRBV10-3; cdr3_nt: TGTGCCATCAGCGGACAGTGGGACGAGACCCAGTACTTC; cdr3_aa: CAISGQWDETQYF
j_call: TRBJ1-2; clone_size: NA; d_call: NA; v_call: TRBV7-9; cdr3_nt: TGTGCCAGCAGCTTAATCGGCGGGTATGGCTACACCTTC; cdr3_aa: CASSLIGGYGYTF
j_call: TRBJ1-5; clone_size: many; d_call: TRBD1; v_call: TRBV2; cdr3_nt: TGTGCCAGCAGTTACAGGGGGTCAGATCAGCCCCAGCATTTT; cdr3_aa: CASSYRGSDQPQHF
j_call: TRBJ2-7; clone_size: NA; d_call: NA; v_call: TRBV20-1; cdr3_nt: TGCAGTGCACTTTTCTCCACCGAGCAGTACTTC; cdr3_aa: CSALFSTEQYF
j_call: TRBJ2-2; clone_size: NA; d_call: NA; v_call: TRBV7-2; cdr3_nt: TGTGCCAGCAGCCGCGCCACCTTCGGGACAGGGGAGCTGTTTTTT; cdr3_aa: CASSRATFGTGELFF
j_call: TRBJ2-5; clone_size: few; d_call: TRBD2; v_call: TRBV7-9; cdr3_nt: TGTGCCAGCAGCTTGGGTAGCGGGGGGGCGGAGACCCAGTACTTC; cdr3_aa: CASSLGSGGAETQYF
j_call: TRBJ2-5; clone_size: many; d_call: NA; v_call: TRBV7-9; cdr3_nt: TGTGCCAGCAGCTTGGCCCCGGAGGCAGAGACCCAGTACTTC; cdr3_aa: CASSLAPEAETQYF
j_call: TRBJ2-2; clone_size: few; d_call: TRBD2; v_call: TRBV24-1; cdr3_nt: TGTGCCACCGGCGGGAGGGCCGCCACCGGGGAGCTGTTTTTT; cdr3_aa: CATGGRAATGELFF
j_call: TRBJ1-6; clone_size: many; d_call: NA; v_call: TRBV14; cdr3_nt: TGTGCCAGCAGCTATGGGGTGTTGGGTTCACCCCTCCACTTT; cdr3_aa: CASSYGVLGSPLHF
j_call: TRBJ2-2; clone_size: NA; d_call: NA; v_call: TRBV14; cdr3_nt: TGTGCCAGCAGCCAAGGTCATAGGGGCAGGGAGAACACCGGGGAGCTGTTTTTT; cdr3_aa: CASSQGHRGRENTGELFF
j_call: TRBJ2-5; clone_size: many; d_call: NA; v_call: TRBV9; cdr3_nt: TGTGCCAGCAGCCCCACCAGTAGGGGAGAGACCCAGTACTTC; cdr3_aa: CASSPTSRGETQYF
j_call: TRBJ1-5; clone_size: few; d_call: NA; v_call: TRBV19; cdr3_nt: TGTGCCAGTCTCCTCCTTTCTGAGGGTCGCAATCAGCCCCAGCATTTT; cdr3_aa: CASLLLSEGRNQPQHF
j_call: TRBJ1-5; clone_size: NA; d_call: TRBD1; v_call: TRBV9; cdr3_nt: TGTGCCAGCAGGGGACAGACACAGACCCAGCATTTT; cdr3_aa: CASRGQTQTQHF